Listed here is a single T cell receptor (beta chain). This clonotype was observed a handful of times. Its binding antigen is unknown. The sample holds no much larger clone one base away, and base qualities are not on file. The sample was run on an Illumina HiSeq 1500. TCRdb passed the public sequencing reads through fastp at Q25 and MiXCR, retaining productive beta sequences. Each entry merges the rows of one CDR3 protein and shows their most common DNA and genes. For this sample there are 150,000 to 190,000 distinct CDR3 sequences; about a quarter appear just once. The ten largest clones take up roughly 9.8% of the sample. The data were taken from a study of T cell repertoires in cytomegalovirus infection (dated by TCRdb to between 2019 and 2020). The study in broad terms: Because public TCR beta signatures pointed to carriage of CMV infection together with the matching HLA type, the HLA type of each donor mattered for the analysis. The paper as a whole reports these results and caveats: Carriers of CMV infection plus the relevant HLA type were discriminated by the cumulative frequency of public TCR beta family members in the study cohort and in an independent roughly 320-donor cohort. The ex vivo response was dominated by HLA-C-restricted CMV-specific TCR beta clonotypes, which also provided the single most frequent clonotype in two of eight donors.

At the junction V is shortened by 5 bases and J by 5 bases, with 17 bases in between. Taken from the germline V gene, the CDR1 and CDR2 loops are SGHAT and FQNNGV. The CDR3 sequence holds 15 residues, the cysteine and phenylalanine included. Left in the record is the CDR3 DNA by itself, 45 bases read in frame from the first base. Sequenced material: PBMCs. This TCR came from a human donor in good health (CMV status not recorded). Some clones in this sample may be carry-over from other donors' samples. The chain is assembled from TRBV11-2 and TRBJ2-3; the D gene is not confidently resolved. At the DNA level, the sequence is TGTGCCAGCAGCCCCCGTTTAAGAACGGGAGATACGCAGTATTTT. The translation is CASSPRLRTGDTQYF. Outside the CDR3, residues come from the reference TRBV11-2 and TRBJ2-3 proteins, so the full variable domain is: EAGVAQSPRYKIIEKRQSVAFWCNPISGHATLYWYQQILGQGPKLLIQFQNNGVVDDSQLPKDRFSAERLKGVDSTLKIQPAKLEDSAVYLCASSPRLRTGDTQYFGPGTRLTVL.